This T cell receptor (beta chain) was found in a study of blood T cell repertoires in COVID-19 (dated by TCRdb to about 2020). For context, the study as a whole: Samples from collaborators originated in the United States, Italy and Spain and spanned both the acute and convalescent phases of COVID-19. The dataset comprised deeply sampled blood TCRbeta repertoires from subjects exposed to, actively infected with, or recovered from COVID-19. The material from the prospective study consisted of cDNA or gDNA derived from T cells, B-cell-depleted T cells, or PBMCs. The repertoires were released in a freely available public database meant as a resource for research on the immune response to SARS-CoV-2. The samples were drawn from two sources: the first 160 participants of the ongoing ImmuneRACE study, and 1,254 subjects contributed by 6 global collaborators. Where available, HLA class I and class II types were obtained from metadata supplied by the sample provider rather than from assay-based typing. Sample metadata almost always included a de-identified subject ID, COVID-19 status, age in years and sex. Summary of the overall study and its limitations: How much clinical and demographic metadata was included differed by source and by participant, and the metadata was provided uncurated.

At one collaborating source in Seattle, patients were enrolled during active infection and were followed longitudinally through the course of disease. The collaborating institutions used their own protocols to collect whole blood in K2EDTA tubes. For TCRbeta analysis, collaborator samples were shipped as frozen whole blood, as isolated PBMCs, or as DNA extracted from either sample type. Concerning this clone: The target of this receptor is not known. No base-level quality is on record; no much larger clone is a single base apart.

TCRbeta CDR3 regions were amplified from genomic DNA by means of the immunoSEQ Assay, a bias-controlled multiplex PCR. The paper's data handling went like this. The number of nucleated cells in each sample was estimated by amplification of reference gene primers within the assay. To quantify the absolute abundance of each unique TCRbeta CDR3 rearrangement, sequence reads were collapsed and filtered. For each sample, productive Simpson clonality was calculated by taking the square root of Simpson's diversity index across productive rearrangements. TCRdb re-hosts the immuneACCESS table, in-frame sequences only. Its copies lack some clones; in the studies checked, an unresolved V gene accounts for under half of them, and the cause for the rest is not known. Clone size and the V and J calls come from that table; the DNA yielded D and trimming. This sample lists about 170,000 clones; approximately 90% were detected once. Around 5.1% of the sample rests with the top ten.

This sequence originates from a man aged 18 to 30 with COVID-19, enrolled during active disease. The sequenced material came from peripheral blood.

The CDR3 sequence is CASSLGQSYEQYF. The bases are TGTGCCAGCAGCTTAGGGCAGTCCTACGAGCAGTACTTC. The receptor chain draws on TRBV11-2 and TRBJ2-7; the D gene remains uncertain. The V and J ends are trimmed by 1 base and 1 base, leaving 5 bases between them. As encoded in the germline V gene, CDR1 is SGHAT while CDR2 is FQNNGV. From the cysteine up to the phenylalanine, the CDR3 has a length of 13 residues. The DNA shown is the 39-base CDR3, in frame from base 1.